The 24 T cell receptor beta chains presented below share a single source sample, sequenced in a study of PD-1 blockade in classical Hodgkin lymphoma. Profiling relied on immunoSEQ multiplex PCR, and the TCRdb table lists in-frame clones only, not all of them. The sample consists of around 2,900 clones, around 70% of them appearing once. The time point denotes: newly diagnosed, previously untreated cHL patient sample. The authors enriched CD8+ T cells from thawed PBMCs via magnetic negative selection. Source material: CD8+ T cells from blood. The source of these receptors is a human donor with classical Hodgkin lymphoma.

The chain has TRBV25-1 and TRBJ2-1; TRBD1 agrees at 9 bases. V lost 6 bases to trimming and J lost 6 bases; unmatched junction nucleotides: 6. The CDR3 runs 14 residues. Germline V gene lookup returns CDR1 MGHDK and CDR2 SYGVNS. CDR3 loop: CASRAGQGFNEQFF. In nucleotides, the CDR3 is TGTGCCAGCAGGGCCGGACAGGGGTTCAATGAGCAGTTCTTC.

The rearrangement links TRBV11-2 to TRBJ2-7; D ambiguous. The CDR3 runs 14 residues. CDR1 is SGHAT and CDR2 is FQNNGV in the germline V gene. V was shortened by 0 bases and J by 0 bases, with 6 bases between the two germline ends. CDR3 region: CASSLEVNSYEQYF. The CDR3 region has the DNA TGTGCCAGCAGCTTAGAGGTTAACTCCTACGAGCAGTACTTC.

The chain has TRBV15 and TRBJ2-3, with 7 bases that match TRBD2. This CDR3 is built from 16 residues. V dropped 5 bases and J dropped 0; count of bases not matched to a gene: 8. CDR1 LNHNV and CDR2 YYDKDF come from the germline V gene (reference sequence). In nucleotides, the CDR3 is TGTGCCACCAGCTCCGGGACTACCACTAGCACAGATACGCAGTATTTT. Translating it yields CATSSGTTTSTDTQYF.

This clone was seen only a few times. CDR3 sequence: CASRLTGPRDGSFF. The CDR3 DNA sequence: TGCGCCAGCAGACTAACAGGCCCTAGGGATGGGTCTTTCTTT. This chain links TRBV10-2 with TRBJ1-1; D perhaps matches TRBD1 (5 bases). V lost 6 bases, J lost 12 bases, and 23 bases lay in between. Germline V gene sequence: CDR1 WSHSY, CDR2 SAAADI. The CDR3 is 14 residues long.

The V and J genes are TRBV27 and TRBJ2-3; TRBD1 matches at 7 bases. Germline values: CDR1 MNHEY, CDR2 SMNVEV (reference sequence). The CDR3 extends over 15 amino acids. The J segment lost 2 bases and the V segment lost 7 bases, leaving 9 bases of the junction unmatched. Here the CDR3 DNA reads TGTGCCAGCAACCGCCGGGACAGCCTCACAGATACGCAGTATTTT. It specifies CASNRRDSLTDTQYF.

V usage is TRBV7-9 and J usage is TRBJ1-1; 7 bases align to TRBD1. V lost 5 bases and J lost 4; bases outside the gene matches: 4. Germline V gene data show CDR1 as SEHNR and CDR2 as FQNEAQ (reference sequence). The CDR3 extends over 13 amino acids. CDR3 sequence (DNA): TGTGCCAGCAGCGCACAGGGGTTCACTGAAGCTTTCTTT. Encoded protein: CASSAQGFTEAFF.

CDR3 sequence: CASSQGSLGSGNTIYF. CDR3 coding DNA: TGCGCCAGCAGCCAAGGGTCTTTAGGGTCTGGAAACACCATATATTTT. This chain joins TRBV4-1 and TRBJ1-3; the D is unclear. The CDR3 loop spans 16 amino acids. The V end lost 1 base, the J end lost 1 base, and 11 bases lay between the germline ends. Germline V gene lookup returns CDR1 MGHRA and CDR2 YSYEKL.

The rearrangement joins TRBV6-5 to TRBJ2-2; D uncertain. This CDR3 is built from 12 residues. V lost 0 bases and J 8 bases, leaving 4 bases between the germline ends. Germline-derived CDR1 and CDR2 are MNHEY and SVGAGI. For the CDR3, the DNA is TGTGCCAGCAGTTACTCGACAGGGGAGCTGTTTTTT. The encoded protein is CASSYSTGELFF.

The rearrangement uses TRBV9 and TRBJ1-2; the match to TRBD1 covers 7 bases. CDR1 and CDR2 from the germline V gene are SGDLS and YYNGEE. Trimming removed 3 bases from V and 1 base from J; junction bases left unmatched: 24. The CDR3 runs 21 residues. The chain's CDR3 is CASSAEFVEPQRTGDNYGYTF. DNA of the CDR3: TGTGCCAGCAGCGCCGAGTTTGTAGAGCCACAGCGGACAGGCGATAACTATGGCTACACCTTC. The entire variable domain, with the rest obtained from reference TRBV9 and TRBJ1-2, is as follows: DSGVTQTPKHLITATGQRVTLRCSPRSGDLSVYWYQQSLDQGLQFLIQYYNGEERAKGNILERFSAQQFPDLHSELNLSSLELGDSALYFCASSAEFVEPQRTGDNYGYTFGSGTRLTVV.

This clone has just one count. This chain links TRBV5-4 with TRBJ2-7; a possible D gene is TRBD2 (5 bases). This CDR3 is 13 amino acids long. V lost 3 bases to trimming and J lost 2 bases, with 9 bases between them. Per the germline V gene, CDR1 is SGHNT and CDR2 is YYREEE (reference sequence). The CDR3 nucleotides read TGTGCCAGCAGCTCCGGGGAGACCTACGAGCAGTACTTC. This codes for CASSSGETYEQYF.

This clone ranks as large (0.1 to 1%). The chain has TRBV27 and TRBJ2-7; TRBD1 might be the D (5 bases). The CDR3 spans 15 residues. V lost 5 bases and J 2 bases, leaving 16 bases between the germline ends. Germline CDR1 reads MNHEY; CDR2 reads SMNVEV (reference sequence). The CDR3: CASSVTGTLAYEQYF. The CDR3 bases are TGTGCCAGCAGTGTAACAGGAACATTGGCCTACGAGCAGTACTTC.

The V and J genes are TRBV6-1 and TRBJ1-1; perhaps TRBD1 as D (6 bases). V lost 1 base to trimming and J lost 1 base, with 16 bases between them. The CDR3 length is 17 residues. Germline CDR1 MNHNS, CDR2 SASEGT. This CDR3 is CASSEEVGGHGNTEAFF. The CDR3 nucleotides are TGTGCCAGCAGTGAAGAGGTCGGGGGCCACGGGAACACTGAAGCTTTCTTT.

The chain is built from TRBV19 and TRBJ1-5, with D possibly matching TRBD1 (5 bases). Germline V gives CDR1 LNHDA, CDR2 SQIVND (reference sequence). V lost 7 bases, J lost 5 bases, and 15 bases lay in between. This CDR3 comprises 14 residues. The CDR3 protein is CASTIWDGDQPQHF. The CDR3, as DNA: TGTGCCAGTACCATTTGGGACGGGGATCAGCCCCAGCATTTT.

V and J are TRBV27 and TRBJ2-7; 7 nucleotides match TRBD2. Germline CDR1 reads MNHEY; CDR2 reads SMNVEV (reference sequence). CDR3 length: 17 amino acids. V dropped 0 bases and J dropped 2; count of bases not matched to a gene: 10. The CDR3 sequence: CASSLSNLAGETYEQYF. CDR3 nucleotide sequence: TGTGCCAGCAGTTTATCGAACCTTGCGGGGGAAACCTACGAGCAGTACTTC.

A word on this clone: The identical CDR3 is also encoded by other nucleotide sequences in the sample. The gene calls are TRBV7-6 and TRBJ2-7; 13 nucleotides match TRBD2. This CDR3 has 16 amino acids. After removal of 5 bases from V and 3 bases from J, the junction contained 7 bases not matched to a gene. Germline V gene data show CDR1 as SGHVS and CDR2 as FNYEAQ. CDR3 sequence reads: CASSLGGLAGDYEQYF. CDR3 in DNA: TGTGCCAGCAGCCTCGGCGGACTAGCGGGAGACTACGAGCAGTACTTC.

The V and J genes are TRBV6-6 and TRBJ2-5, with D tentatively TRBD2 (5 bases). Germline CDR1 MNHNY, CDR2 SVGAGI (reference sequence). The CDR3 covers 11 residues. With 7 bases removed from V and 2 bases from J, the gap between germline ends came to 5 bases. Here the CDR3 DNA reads TGTGCCAGCACGGGGCAAGAGACCCAGTACTTC. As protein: CASTGQETQYF.

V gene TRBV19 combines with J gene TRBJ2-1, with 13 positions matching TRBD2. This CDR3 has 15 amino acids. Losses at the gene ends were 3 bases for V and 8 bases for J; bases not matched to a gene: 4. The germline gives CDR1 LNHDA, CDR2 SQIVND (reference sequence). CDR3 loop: CASSIGTSGIDEQFF. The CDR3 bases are TGTGCCAGTAGTATCGGGACTAGCGGGATCGATGAGCAGTTCTTC.

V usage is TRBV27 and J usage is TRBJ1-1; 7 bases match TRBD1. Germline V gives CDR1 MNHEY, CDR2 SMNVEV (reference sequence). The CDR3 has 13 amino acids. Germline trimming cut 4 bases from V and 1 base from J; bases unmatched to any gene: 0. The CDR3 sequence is CASSWTGNTEAFF. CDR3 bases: TGTGCCAGCAGTTGGACAGGGAACACTGAAGCTTTCTTT.

The CDR3, as DNA: TGTGCCAGCAGCGCAACCGGGACACCCACTGAAGCTTTCTTT. It encodes CASSATGTPTEAFF. The V gene is TRBV6-4, the J gene TRBJ1-1; D may be TRBD1 (6 bases). V was shortened by 6 bases and J by 4 bases, with 15 bases between the two germline ends. CDR3 length: 14 residues. In germline, CDR1 is MRHNA, CDR2 SNTAGT.

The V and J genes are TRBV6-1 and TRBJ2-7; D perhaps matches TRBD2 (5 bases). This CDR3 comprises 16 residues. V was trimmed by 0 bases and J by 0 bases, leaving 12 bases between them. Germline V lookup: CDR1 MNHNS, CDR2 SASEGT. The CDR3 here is CASSEAQEGSSYEQYF. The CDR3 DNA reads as TGTGCCAGCAGTGAAGCCCAAGAGGGCAGCTCCTACGAGCAGTACTTC.

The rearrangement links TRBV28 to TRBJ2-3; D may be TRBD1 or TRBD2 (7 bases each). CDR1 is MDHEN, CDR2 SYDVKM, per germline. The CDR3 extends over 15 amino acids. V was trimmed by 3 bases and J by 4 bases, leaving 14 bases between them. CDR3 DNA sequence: TGTGCCAGCAGTTTCGGGCAGGGGGGGTCAGATACGCAGTATTTT. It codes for CASSFGQGGSDTQYF. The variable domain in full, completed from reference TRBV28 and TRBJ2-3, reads DVKVTQSSRYLVKRTGEKVFLECVQDMDHENMFWYRQDPGLGLRLIYFSYDVKMKEKGDIPEGYSVSREKKERFSLILESASTNQTSMYLCASSFGQGGSDTQYFGPGTRLTVL.

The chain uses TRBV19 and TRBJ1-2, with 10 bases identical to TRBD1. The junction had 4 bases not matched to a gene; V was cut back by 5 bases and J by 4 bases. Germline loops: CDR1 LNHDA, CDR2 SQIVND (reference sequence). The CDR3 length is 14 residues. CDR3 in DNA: TGTGCCAGTAGTGGGGGACAGGGGCCCTATGGCTACACCTTC. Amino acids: CASSGGQGPYGYTF.

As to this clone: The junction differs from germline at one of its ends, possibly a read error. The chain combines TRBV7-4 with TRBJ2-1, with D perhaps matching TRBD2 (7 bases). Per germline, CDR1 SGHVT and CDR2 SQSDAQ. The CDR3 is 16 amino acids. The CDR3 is CASSVAPQGGGNEQFF. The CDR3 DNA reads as TGTGCCAGCAGCGTAGCGCCTCAGGGAGGGGGCAATGAGCAGTTCTTC.

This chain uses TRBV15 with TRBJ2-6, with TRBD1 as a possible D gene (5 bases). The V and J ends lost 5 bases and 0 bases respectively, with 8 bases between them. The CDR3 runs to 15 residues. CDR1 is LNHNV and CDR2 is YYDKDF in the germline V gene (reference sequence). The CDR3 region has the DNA TGTGCCACCAGCGGACAAAACTCTGGGGCCAACGTCCTGACTTTC. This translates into CATSGQNSGANVLTF.